Each of the 2 T cell receptor beta chains below was sequenced from the same sample in a study of blood T cell repertoires in COVID-19. Data came from immunoSEQ multiplex PCR; TCRdb stores just in-frame clones and leaves some out. The sample has about 190,000 clones; roughly nine tenths are singletons. The specimen was peripheral blood. These receptors were collected from a man aged 35-49 years with acute or convalescent COVID-19.

This clone was observed a handful of times. This chain joins TRBV4-1 and TRBJ1-5; 7 positions match TRBD1. Germline trimming cut 2 bases from V and 4 bases from J; bases unmatched to any gene: 5. CDR3 length: 15 residues. Germline V CDR1 and CDR2: MGHRA, YSYEKL. The CDR3 DNA follows: TGCGCCAGCAGCCAACGACAGGGCGGTAATCAGCCCCAGCATTTT. It translates to CASSQRQGGNQPQHF.

This clone is a singleton in its sample. This chain joins TRBV6-2 or TRBV6-3 and TRBJ1-2, with 10 bases identical to TRBD1. From germline, CDR1 is MNHEY and CDR2 SVGEGT. V shed 3 bases and J 7 bases; nucleotides not matched to a gene: 2. This CDR3 region has 13 residues. CDR3 region: CASSYRDRGGYTF. CDR3 sequence (DNA): TGTGCCAGCAGTTATCGGGACAGGGGTGGCTACACCTTC.